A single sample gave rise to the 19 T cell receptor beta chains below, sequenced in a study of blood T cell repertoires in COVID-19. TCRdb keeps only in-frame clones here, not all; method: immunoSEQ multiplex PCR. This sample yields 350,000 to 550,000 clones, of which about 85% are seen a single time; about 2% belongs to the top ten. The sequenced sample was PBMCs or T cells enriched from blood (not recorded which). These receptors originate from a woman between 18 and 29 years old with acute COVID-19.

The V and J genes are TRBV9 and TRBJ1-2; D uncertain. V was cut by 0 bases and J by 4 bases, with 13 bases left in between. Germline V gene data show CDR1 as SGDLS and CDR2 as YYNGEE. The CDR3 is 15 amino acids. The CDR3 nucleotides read TGTGCCAGCAGCGTAGGGCCCGGGGAGATCTATGGCTACACCTTC. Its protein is CASSVGPGEIYGYTF. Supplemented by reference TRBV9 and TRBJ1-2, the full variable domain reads DSGVTQTPKHLITATGQRVTLRCSPRSGDLSVYWYQQSLDQGLQFLIQYYNGEERAKGNILERFSAQQFPDLHSELNLSSLELGDSALYFCASSVGPGEIYGYTFGSGTRLTVV.

The CDR3 loop reads CASSSRTGFDEQYF. As DNA, the CDR3 is TGTGCCAGCAGTTCCCGGACAGGGTTCGACGAGCAGTACTTC. The J gene is TRBJ2-7, the V gene TRBV6-6, with 8 bases lining up with TRBD1. This CDR3 comprises 14 residues. The ends lost 4 bases at V and 5 bases at J; junction bases unmatched: 7. Germline V CDR1 and CDR2: MNHNY, SVGAGI (reference sequence).

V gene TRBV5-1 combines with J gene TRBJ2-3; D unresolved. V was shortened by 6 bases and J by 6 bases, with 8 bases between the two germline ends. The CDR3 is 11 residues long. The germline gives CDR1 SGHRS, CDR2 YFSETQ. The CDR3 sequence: CASNFRDTQYF. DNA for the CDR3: TGCGCCAGCAACTTCAGGGATACGCAGTATTTT.

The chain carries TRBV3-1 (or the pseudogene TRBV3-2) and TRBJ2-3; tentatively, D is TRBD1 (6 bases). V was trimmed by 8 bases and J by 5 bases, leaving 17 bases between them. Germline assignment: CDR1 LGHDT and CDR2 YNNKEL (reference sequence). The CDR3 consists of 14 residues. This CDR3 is CASRLWSRGDTQYF. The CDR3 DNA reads TGTGCCAGCCGGTTGTGGTCCAGGGGAGATACGCAGTATTTT.

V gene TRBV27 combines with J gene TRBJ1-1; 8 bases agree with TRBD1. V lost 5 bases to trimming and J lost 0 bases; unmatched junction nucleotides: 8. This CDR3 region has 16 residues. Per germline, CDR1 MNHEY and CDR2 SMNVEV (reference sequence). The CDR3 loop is CASSTGTGGMNTEAFF. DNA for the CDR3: TGTGCCAGCAGTACCGGGACAGGCGGAATGAACACTGAAGCTTTCTTT.

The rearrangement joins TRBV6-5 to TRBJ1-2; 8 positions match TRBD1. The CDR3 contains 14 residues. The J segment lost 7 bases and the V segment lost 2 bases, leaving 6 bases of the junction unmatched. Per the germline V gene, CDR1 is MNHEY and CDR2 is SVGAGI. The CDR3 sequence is CASSYGQGSSGYTF. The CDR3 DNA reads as TGTGCCAGCAGTTACGGACAGGGTTCTAGTGGCTACACCTTC.

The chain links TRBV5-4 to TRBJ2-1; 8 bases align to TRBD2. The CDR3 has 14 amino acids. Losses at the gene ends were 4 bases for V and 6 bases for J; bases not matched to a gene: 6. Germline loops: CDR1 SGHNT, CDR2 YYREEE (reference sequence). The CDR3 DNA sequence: TGTGCCAGCAGCCGACTAGCGCAAACCAATGAGCAGTTCTTC. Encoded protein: CASSRLAQTNEQFF.

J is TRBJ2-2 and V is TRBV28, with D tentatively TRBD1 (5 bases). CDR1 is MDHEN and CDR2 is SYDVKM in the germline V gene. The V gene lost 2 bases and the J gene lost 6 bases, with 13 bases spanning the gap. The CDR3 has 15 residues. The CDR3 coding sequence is TGTGCCAGCAGTTTAGCCGGACAAGGGGCCGGGGAGCTGTTTTTT. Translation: CASSLAGQGAGELFF.

CDR3 nucleotides: TGTGCCAGTAGTACCGACGGGAACTACGAGCAGTACTTC. It codes for CASSTDGNYEQYF. The chain links TRBV19 to TRBJ2-7; perhaps TRBD2 as D (5 bases). There are 13 residues in the CDR3. CDR1 is LNHDA, CDR2 SQIVND, per germline (reference sequence). Deletions cut 4 bases from V and 3 bases from J, with 10 bases between. The full variable domain, in which reference TRBV19 and TRBJ2-7 provide the parts outside the CDR3, is DGGITQSPKYLFRKEGQNVTLSCEQNLNHDAMYWYRQDPGQGLRLIYYSQIVNDFQKGDIAEGYSVSREKKESFPLTVTSAQKNPTAFYLCASSTDGNYEQYFGPGTRLTVT.

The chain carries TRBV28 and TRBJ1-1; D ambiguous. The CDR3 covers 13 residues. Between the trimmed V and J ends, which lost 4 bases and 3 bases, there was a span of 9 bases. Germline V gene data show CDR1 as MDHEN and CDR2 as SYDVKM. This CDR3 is CASSSTWDTEAFF. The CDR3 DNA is TGTGCCAGCAGTTCGACATGGGACACTGAAGCTTTCTTT.

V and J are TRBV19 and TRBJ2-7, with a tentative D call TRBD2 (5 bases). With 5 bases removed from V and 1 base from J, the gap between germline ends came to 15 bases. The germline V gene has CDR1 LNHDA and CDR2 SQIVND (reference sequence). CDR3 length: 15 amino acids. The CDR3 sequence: CASSDPPSSSYEQYF. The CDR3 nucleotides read TGTGCCAGTAGTGATCCCCCTAGCAGTTCCTACGAGCAGTACTTC.

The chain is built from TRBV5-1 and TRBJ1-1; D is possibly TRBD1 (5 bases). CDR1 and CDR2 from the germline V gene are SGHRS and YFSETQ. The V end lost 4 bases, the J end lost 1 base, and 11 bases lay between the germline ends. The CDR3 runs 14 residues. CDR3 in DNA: TGCGCCAGCAGCGTATGGGGGGAGAACACTGAAGCTTTCTTT. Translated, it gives CASSVWGENTEAFF.

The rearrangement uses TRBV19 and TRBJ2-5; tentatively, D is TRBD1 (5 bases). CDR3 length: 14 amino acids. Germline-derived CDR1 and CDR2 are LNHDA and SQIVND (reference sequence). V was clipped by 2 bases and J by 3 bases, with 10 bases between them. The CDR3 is CASSIMVREETQYF. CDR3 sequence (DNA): TGTGCCAGTAGTATAATGGTCAGGGAAGAGACCCAGTACTTC.

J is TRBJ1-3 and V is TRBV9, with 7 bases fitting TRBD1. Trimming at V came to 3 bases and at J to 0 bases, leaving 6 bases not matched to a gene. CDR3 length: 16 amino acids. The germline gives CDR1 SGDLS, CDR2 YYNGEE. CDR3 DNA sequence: TGTGCCAGCAGCGGCCGGGACAGCAGCTCTGGAAACACCATATATTTT. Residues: CASSGRDSSSGNTIYF. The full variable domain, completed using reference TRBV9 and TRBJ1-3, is DSGVTQTPKHLITATGQRVTLRCSPRSGDLSVYWYQQSLDQGLQFLIQYYNGEERAKGNILERFSAQQFPDLHSELNLSSLELGDSALYFCASSGRDSSSGNTIYFGEGSWLTVV.

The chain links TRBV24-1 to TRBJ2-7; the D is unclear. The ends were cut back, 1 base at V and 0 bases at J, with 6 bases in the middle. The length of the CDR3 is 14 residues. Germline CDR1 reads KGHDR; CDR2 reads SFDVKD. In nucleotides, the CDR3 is TGTGCCACCAGTGATTTTATAGTCTCCTACGAGCAGTACTTC. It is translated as CATSDFIVSYEQYF.

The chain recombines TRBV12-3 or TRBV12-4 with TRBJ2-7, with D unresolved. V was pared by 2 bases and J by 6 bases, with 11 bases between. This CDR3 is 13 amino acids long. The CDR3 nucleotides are TGTGCCAGCAGTTTACCCCCTAGACGCGAGCAGTACTTC. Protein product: CASSLPPRREQYF.

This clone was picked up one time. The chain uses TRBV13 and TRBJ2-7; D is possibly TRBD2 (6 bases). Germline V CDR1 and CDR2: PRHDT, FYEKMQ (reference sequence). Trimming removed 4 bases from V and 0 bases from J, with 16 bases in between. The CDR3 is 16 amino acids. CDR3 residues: CASSSEPGLGSYEQYF. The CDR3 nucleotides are TGTGCCAGCAGCTCCGAACCGGGACTCGGCTCCTACGAGCAGTACTTC.

The CDR3 sequence is CASSLVRDTQYF. DNA of the CDR3: TGTGCCAGCAGTTTAGTGCGAGATACGCAGTATTTT. V gene TRBV28 combines with J gene TRBJ2-3, with D unclear. The CDR3 consists of 12 residues. V was pared by 2 bases and J by 5 bases, with 5 bases between. Germline-derived CDR1 and CDR2 are MDHEN and SYDVKM.

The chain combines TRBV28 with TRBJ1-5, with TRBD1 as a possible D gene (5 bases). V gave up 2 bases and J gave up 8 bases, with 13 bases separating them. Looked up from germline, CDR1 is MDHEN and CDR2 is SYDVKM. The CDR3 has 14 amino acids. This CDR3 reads CASSLDSRYEPQHF. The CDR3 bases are TGTGCCAGCAGTTTAGACAGCCGATATGAGCCCCAGCATTTT.